This T cell receptor (beta chain) was obtained from a study of blood T cell repertoires in COVID-19. Across the whole study: The cDNA or gDNA used as material had been derived from T cells, B-cell-depleted T cells, or PBMCs.

Repertoires were generated with immunoSEQ multiplex PCR, while TCRdb's copy carries only in-frame clones and drops some. The table shows 90,000 to 120,000 clones, with roughly nine tenths occurring only once. Germline V gives CDR1 KGHDR, CDR2 SFDVKD. The CDR3 spans 13 residues. About this clone itself: Relative to the germline gene, one junction end is altered; a read error may explain this.

Source material: peripheral blood. This sequence joins TRBV24-1 and TRBJ1-2; 8 bases are a match to TRBD1. The sequence derives from a man between 60 and 75 years old with acute or convalescent COVID-19. This CDR3 reads CATSADGTGPPFF. As DNA, the CDR3 is TGTGCCACCAGTGCAGACGGGACAGGCCCCCCATTCTTC.